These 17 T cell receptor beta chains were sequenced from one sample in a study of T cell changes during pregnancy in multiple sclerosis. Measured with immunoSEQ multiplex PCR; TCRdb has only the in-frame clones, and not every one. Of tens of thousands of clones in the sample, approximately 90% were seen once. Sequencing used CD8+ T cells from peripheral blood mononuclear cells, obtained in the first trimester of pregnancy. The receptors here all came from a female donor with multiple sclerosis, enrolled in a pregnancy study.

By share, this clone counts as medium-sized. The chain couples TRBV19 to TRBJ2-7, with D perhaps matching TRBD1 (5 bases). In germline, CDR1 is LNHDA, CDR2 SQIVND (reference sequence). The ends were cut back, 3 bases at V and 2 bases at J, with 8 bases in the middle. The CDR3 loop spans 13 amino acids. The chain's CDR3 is CASSIGRAYEQYF. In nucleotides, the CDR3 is TGTGCCAGTAGTATCGGCAGGGCCTACGAGCAGTACTTC.

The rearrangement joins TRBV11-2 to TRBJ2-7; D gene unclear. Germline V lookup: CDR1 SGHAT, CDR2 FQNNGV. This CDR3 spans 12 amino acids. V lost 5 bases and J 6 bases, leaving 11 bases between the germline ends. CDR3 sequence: CASSPIAGEQYF. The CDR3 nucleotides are TGTGCCAGCAGCCCTATTGCCGGCGAGCAGTACTTC.

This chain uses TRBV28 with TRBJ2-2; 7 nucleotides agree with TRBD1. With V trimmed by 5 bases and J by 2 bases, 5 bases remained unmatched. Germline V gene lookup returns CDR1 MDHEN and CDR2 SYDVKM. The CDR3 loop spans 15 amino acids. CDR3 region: CASSQGTDNTGELFF. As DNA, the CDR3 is TGTGCCAGCAGTCAAGGGACAGATAACACCGGGGAGCTGTTTTTT.

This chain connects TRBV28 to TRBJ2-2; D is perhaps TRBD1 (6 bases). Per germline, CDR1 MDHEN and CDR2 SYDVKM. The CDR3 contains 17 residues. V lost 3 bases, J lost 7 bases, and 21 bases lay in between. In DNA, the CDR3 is TGTGCCAGCAGTTTGATACGGGGCAGGGGTGGTTTCGGGGAGCTGTTTTTT. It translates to CASSLIRGRGGFGELFF. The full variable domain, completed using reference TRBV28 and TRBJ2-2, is DVKVTQSSRYLVKRTGEKVFLECVQDMDHENMFWYRQDPGLGLRLIYFSYDVKMKEKGDIPEGYSVSREKKERFSLILESASTNQTSMYLCASSLIRGRGGFGELFFGEGSRLTVL.

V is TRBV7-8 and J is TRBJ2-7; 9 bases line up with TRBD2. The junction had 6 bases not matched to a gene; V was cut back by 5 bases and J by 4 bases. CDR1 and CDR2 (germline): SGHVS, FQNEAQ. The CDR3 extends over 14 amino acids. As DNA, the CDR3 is TGTGCCAGCAGCCCTAGCGGGGCGGGGTACGAGCAGTACTTC. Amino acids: CASSPSGAGYEQYF. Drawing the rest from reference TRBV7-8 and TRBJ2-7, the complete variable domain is GAGVSQSPRYKVAKRGQDVALRCDPISGHVSLFWYQQALGQGPEFLTYFQNEAQLDKSGLPSDRFFAERPEGSVSTLKIQRTQQEDSAVYLCASSPSGAGYEQYFGPGTRLTVT.

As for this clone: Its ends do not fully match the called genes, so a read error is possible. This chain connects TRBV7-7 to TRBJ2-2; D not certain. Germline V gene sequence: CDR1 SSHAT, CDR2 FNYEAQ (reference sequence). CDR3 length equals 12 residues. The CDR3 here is CASTPLTGELFF. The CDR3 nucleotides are TGTGCTAGCACCCCCCTCACCGGGGAGCTGTTTTTT.

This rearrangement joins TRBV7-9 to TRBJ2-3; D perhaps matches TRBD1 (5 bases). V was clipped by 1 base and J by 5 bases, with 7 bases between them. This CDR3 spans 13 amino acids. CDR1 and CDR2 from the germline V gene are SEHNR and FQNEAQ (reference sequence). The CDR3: CASSLVRGDTQYF. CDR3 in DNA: TGTGCCAGCAGCTTAGTTAGGGGAGATACGCAGTATTTT.

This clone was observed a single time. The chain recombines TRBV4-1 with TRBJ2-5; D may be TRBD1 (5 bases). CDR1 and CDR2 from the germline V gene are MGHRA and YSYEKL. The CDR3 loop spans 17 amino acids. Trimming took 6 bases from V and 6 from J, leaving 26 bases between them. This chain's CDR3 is CASRENLDGHTMKTQYF. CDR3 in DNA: TGCGCCAGCAGGGAGAATCTTGACGGACATACCATGAAGACCCAGTACTTC.

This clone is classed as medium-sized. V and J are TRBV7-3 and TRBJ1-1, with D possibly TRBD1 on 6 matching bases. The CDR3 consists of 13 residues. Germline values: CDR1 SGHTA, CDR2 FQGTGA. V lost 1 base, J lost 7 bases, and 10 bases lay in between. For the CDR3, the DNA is TGTGCCAGCAGCTTAAGGCCGGGACATGAAGCTTTCTTT. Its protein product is CASSLRPGHEAFF.

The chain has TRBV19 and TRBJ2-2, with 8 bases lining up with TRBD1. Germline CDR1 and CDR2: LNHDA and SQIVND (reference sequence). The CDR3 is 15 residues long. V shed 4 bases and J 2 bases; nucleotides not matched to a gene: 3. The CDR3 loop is CASSTGTGNTGELFF. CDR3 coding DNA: TGTGCCAGTAGTACCGGGACAGGTAACACCGGGGAGCTGTTTTTT.

DNA for the CDR3: TGTGCCAGCAGTTTCCGCGCTCCGCCGAGCACTGAAGCTTTCTTT. This translates into CASSFRAPPSTEAFF. The gene calls are TRBV28 and TRBJ1-1; D gene unclear. CDR1 and CDR2 from the germline V gene are MDHEN and SYDVKM. V gave up 3 bases and J gave up 4 bases, with 15 bases separating them. This CDR3 is built from 15 residues.

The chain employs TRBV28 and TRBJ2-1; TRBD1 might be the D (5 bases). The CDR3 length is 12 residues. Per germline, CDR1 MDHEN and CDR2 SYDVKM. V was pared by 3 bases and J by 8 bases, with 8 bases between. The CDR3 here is CASSFGAYEQFF. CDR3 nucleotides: TGTGCCAGCAGTTTTGGGGCGTATGAGCAGTTCTTC.

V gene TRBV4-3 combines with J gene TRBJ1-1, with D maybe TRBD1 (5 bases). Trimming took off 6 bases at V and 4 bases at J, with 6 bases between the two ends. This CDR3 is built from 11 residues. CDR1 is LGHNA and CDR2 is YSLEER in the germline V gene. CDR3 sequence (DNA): TGCGCCAGCAGTGACAGCACTGAAGCTTTCTTT. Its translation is CASSDSTEAFF.

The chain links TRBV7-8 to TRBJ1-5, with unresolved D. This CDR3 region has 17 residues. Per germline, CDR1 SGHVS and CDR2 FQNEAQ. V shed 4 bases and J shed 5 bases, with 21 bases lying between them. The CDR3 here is CASSSVVYPPLDQPQHF. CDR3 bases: TGTGCCAGCAGCTCCGTAGTTTACCCCCCTTTAGATCAGCCCCAGCATTTT. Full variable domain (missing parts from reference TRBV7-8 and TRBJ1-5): GAGVSQSPRYKVAKRGQDVALRCDPISGHVSLFWYQQALGQGPEFLTYFQNEAQLDKSGLPSDRFFAERPEGSVSTLKIQRTQQEDSAVYLCASSSVVYPPLDQPQHFGDGTRLSIL.

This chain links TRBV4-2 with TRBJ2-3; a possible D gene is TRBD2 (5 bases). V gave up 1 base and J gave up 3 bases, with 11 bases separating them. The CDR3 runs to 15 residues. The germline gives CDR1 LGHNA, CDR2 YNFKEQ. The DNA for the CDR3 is TGTGCCAGCAGCCAAGTAGCCACTAGGACAGATACGCAGTATTTT. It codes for CASSQVATRTDTQYF.

This CDR3 is CASSLGVQETQYF. The CDR3 bases are TGTGCCAGCAGTTTAGGAGTGCAAGAGACCCAGTACTTC. V usage is TRBV28 and J usage is TRBJ2-5; D remains unclear. Trimming cost V 2 bases and J 2 bases, with 6 bases left between them. There are 13 residues in the CDR3. The germline CDR1 and CDR2 sequences are MDHEN and SYDVKM.

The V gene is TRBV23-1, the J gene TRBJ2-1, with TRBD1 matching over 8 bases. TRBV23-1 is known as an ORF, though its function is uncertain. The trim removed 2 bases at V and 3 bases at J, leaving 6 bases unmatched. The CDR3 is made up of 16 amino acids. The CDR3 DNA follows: TGCGCCAGCAGTCAAAACAGGGGGGTGAACTACAATGAGCAGTTCTTC. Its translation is CASSQNRGVNYNEQFF.